This TCR beta chain was recovered during a study of cytotoxic CD8 clonotypes in ibrutinib-treated CLL. Study-wide context: IGHV unmutated 17 to 18; relapsed/refractory 11; treatment-naive some 16.

Profiled with immunoSEQ multiplex PCR; TCRdb holds only in-frame clones, not every one. The sample holds a few hundred thousand clones, 70% seen once. This CDR3 is built from 12 residues. V lost 3 bases, J lost 8 bases, and 11 bases lay in between. Looked up from germline, CDR1 is SQVTM and CDR2 is ANQGSEA. This sequence originates from a human donor with chronic lymphocytic leukemia. This chain connects TRBV29-1 to TRBJ2-1; no reliable D call. Sequencing was performed on PBMCs, taken after 24 months of ibrutinib treatment. For the CDR3, the DNA is TGCAGCGTTGAGGTAGTTTCCGATGAGCAGTTCTTC. Its translation is CSVEVVSDEQFF.